This entry concerns a single TCR beta chain. Its antigen remains unidentified. It has no much larger one-base neighbor in the sample; base qualities were not kept. The data were taken from a study of cytotoxic CD8 clonotypes in ibrutinib-treated CLL (dated by TCRdb to the early 2020s). The study in broad terms: The cohort included roughly 15 treatment-naive and some twelve relapsed/refractory patients; some 18 were IGHV unmutated. Responses were partial in around 24 patients and complete in 2; after median approximately 69 months follow-up, about 14 stayed in remission and roughly twelve progressed. On average, each sample yielded about 260,000 productive templates and tens of thousands of productive rearrangements. Cryopreserved peripheral blood mononuclear cells were collected before treatment, at response, and at either disease progression or sustained remission. Every remission and progressive disease sample was obtained while ibrutinib was still being received by the patients. Longitudinal samples were obtainable from about 30% of the roughly 86 participants in the trial. The response samples were drawn at a median of approximately 12 months into treatment, with a range of roughly 6 to 36 months.

The goal of deep resolution MiSeq sequencing was a depth between 1 in 1 million and 1 in 200,000 T cells, and coverage averaged 10x per clonotype. TCR beta libraries were generated with the immunoSEQ hsTCRB Kit. The original methods were these. The data were analyzed with ImmunoSEQ Analyzer and ImmunoSEQ Data Assistant, and V, D and J gene assignments followed IMGT definitions. Clonality, which ranges from 0 to 1, was calculated as one minus the normalized Shannon entropy of productive rearrangement frequencies. Only overrepresented clonotypes making up at least 0.05% of the repertoire of each patient were included in the public clonotype analysis. Thirteen age-matched healthy donor repertoires from immuneACCESS were used as controls for clonality. In TCRdb, the immuneACCESS table is reduced to in-frame sequences with V and J assigned. These tables do not hold every clone; where another copy was compared, an unresolved V gene accounts for under half, and the others remain unexplained. The D gene and trimming were derived from the DNA, and the V and J assignments and clone size from that table. Within this sample are over 150,000 clones, with about 72% of them counted one time only. 13% of the sample is in the top ten clones.

In the paper's terms, the time point label means: roughly 23 months on ibrutinib. For TCR beta library preparation, about 2.2 micrograms of genomic DNA were extracted from the cryopreserved PBMCs. Longitudinal blood samples from CLL patients on ibrutinib monotherapy underwent high-throughput TCR beta sequencing. The patients took part in an open-label, single-center phase 2 trial of ibrutinib monotherapy. Taken from the germline V gene, the CDR1 and CDR2 loops are SGHDN and FVKESK. The CDR3 runs 14 residues from the cysteine to the phenylalanine. The read is trimmed to its CDR3 DNA, 42 bases read in frame from base 1. Trimming costs V 0 bases and J 3 bases, and their ends lie 7 bases apart. General conclusions and limits of the study: Baseline clonality exceeded that of age-matched healthy donors and correlated strongly with circulating CD8+ T-cell counts. Public clonotypes were found to be uncommon and were observed to contract or remain stable during treatment; the increase in clonality was shown to reflect expansion of private clonotypes at ibrutinib response. Clonality increased at ibrutinib response, stayed stable in sustained remission, and fell back toward baseline at progression. Sampling times were not matched between patients in sustained remission and patients whose disease was progressing, and lymph node repertoires were not examined.

This receptor chain uses TRBV14 and TRBJ2-3, with the D call perhaps TRBD1 or TRBD2, each one matching 5 bases. The TCR comes from a human donor with chronic lymphocytic leukemia. The specimen comprised PBMCs, sampled after 24 months of ibrutinib treatment. The CDR3 reads as follows: CASSQDGGTDTQYF. The nucleotide sequence is TGTGCCAGCAGCCAAGATGGGGGTACAGATACGCAGTATTTT. Extended through the reference TRBV14 and TRBJ2-3 proteins, this CDR3 yields the full variable domain: EAGVTQFPSHSVIEKGQTVTLRCDPISGHDNLYWYRRVMGKEIKFLLHFVKESKQDESGMPNNRFLAERTGGTYSTLKVQPAELEDSGVYFCASSQDGGTDTQYFGPGTRLTVL.